This T cell receptor beta chain was profiled in a study of identical twins. Germline loops: CDR1 ENHRY, CDR2 SYGVKD. V was clipped by 2 bases and J by 6 bases, with 6 bases between them. The CDR3 consists of 12 residues. There are many counts of this clonotype. TCRdb re-derived calls from the 5' RACE reads in MiXCR, one entry per CDR3 protein. The sample includes roughly 1,500,000 distinct CDR3 sequences, 32% of them seen just once. The clonotype originates from a newborn girl in good health. The chain is built from TRBV10-3 and TRBJ2-3, with a possible D match to TRBD1 (5 bases). Sequences were obtained from cord blood. CDR3 sequence reads: CAISEAGDTQYF. For the CDR3, the DNA is TGTGCCATCAGTGAGGCAGGGGATACGCAGTATTTT.